The rows below give T cell receptor beta chains drawn from one sample of a study of blood T cell repertoires in COVID-19. Clones were sequenced by immunoSEQ multiplex PCR, and TCRdb holds only the in-frame ones, with some missing. The table lists more than 140,000 clones, approximately 80% of them singletons. The sequencing input was peripheral blood. These TCRs come from a woman between 50 and 59 years old in a cohort sampled during active or convalescent COVID-19. Each CDR3 is given with its conserved first and last residue. The D gene is left open where the match is weak.

D gene: .; V gene: TRBV6-6; CDR3 protein: CASSFNLAKNIQYF
D gene: TRBD2; V gene: TRBV4-3; CDR3 protein: CASSQGGGANYEQYF
D gene: .; V gene: TRBV12-5; CDR3 protein: CASGTYNEQFF
D gene: .; V gene: TRBV20-1; CDR3 protein: CSAREGRAQHF
D gene: TRBD2; V gene: TRBV10-3; CDR3 protein: CAIRTSGGYNEQFF
D gene: .; V gene: TRBV3-1/TRBV3-2; CDR3 protein: CASSQSTGSGEQFF
D gene: .; V gene: TRBV9; CDR3 protein: CASSVAATNEKLFF
D gene: .; V gene: TRBV7-9; CDR3 protein: CASSPPGVYGYTF
D gene: .; V gene: TRBV11-2; CDR3 protein: CASSLLMNTGELFF
D gene: .; V gene: TRBV6-5; CDR3 protein: CASSRTGVVGPQHF
D gene: TRBD1; V gene: TRBV27; CDR3 protein: CASRRGGVEAGELFF
D gene: .; V gene: TRBV7-8; CDR3 protein: CASSPGGPNTGELFF
D gene: TRBD1; V gene: TRBV3-1/TRBV3-2; CDR3 protein: CASSQPRTGVDNSPLHF
D gene: .; V gene: TRBV6-1; CDR3 protein: CASSDRRAEKLFF
D gene: TRBD2; V gene: TRBV30; CDR3 protein: CAWSRGGMETQYF
D gene: .; V gene: TRBV30; CDR3 protein: CAWTQEAGYQPQHF
D gene: TRBD2; V gene: TRBV6-5; CDR3 protein: CASRRTSGAQETQYF
D gene: .; V gene: TRBV2; CDR3 protein: CASNRDSDNEQFF
D gene: .; V gene: TRBV18; CDR3 protein: CASSLNGQLGGEKLFF
D gene: .; V gene: TRBV6-1; CDR3 protein: CASSERGARNSPLHF
D gene: TRBD2; V gene: TRBV7-2; CDR3 protein: CASSQTSGRTYEQYF
D gene: .; V gene: TRBV5-1; CDR3 protein: CASRKGQLNTEAFF
D gene: TRBD1; V gene: TRBV6-5; CDR3 protein: CASSGQGIQNTEAFF
D gene: TRBD1; V gene: TRBV10-2; CDR3 protein: CASQQGQANTEAFF
D gene: .; V gene: TRBV19; CDR3 protein: CASSMREAGNGYTF
D gene: .; V gene: TRBV3-1/TRBV3-2; CDR3 protein: CASLEYGELFF
D gene: .; V gene: TRBV6-2/TRBV6-3; CDR3 protein: CASSYDQRGGIRETQYF
D gene: .; V gene: TRBV30; CDR3 protein: CAWREQWTSYEQYF
D gene: TRBD1; V gene: TRBV7-8; CDR3 protein: CASSSSGTGGSYNEQFF
D gene: .; V gene: TRBV11-2; CDR3 protein: CASSPNRDSYEKLFF
D gene: TRBD2; V gene: TRBV5-1; CDR3 protein: CASATSLPSYNEQFF
D gene: .; V gene: TRBV6-2/TRBV6-3; CDR3 protein: CASSYGRSAGANVLTF
D gene: TRBD2; V gene: TRBV7-2; CDR3 protein: CASSISGGAYNEQFF
D gene: TRBD2; V gene: TRBV5-1; CDR3 protein: CASSPGGSGAHEQYF
D gene: .; V gene: TRBV2; CDR3 protein: CASSGPGTLQYF
D gene: TRBD1; V gene: TRBV12-3/TRBV12-4; CDR3 protein: CASSQGAGGYTF
D gene: TRBD2; V gene: TRBV12-3/TRBV12-4; CDR3 protein: CASSRGAYEQYF
D gene: TRBD1; V gene: TRBV11-3; CDR3 protein: CASSARGSQETQYF
D gene: TRBD1; V gene: TRBV4-3; CDR3 protein: CASSQTGVDYGYTF
D gene: TRBD1; V gene: TRBV5-1; CDR3 protein: CASSLGDSNNEKLFF
D gene: TRBD1; V gene: TRBV15; CDR3 protein: CATSTYLGGSILNTGELFF